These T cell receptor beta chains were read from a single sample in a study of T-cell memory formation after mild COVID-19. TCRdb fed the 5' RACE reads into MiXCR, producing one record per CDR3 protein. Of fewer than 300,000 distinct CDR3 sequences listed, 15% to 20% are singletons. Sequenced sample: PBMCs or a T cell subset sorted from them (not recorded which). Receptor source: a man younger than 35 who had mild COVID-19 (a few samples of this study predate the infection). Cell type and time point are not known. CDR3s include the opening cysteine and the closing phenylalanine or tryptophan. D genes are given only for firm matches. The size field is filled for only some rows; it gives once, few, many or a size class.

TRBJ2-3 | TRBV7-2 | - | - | TGTGCCAGCAGCTTAGGTTTCGCAACGCAGTATTTT | CASSLGFATQYF
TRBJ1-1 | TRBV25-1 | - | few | TGTGCCAGCAGTGACGAATGGGCTGGTAGGACTGAAGCTTTCTTT | CASSDEWAGRTEAFF
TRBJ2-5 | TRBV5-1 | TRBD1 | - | TGCGCCAGCAGCTTTGGGACAGGGGAAGAGACCCAGTACTTC | CASSFGTGEETQYF
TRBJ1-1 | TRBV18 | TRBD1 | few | TGTGCCAGCTCACCAGGGACAGGACGGGGGAACACTGAAGCTTTCTTT | CASSPGTGRGNTEAFF
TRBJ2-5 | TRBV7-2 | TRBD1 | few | TGTGCCAGCAGCTTATCCGGGACAGGGATGTTTGAGACCCAGTACTTC | CASSLSGTGMFETQYF
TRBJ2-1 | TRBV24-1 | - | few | TGTGCCACCAGTGATCCCGGTGTCGACGTTTCCTACAATGAGCAGTTCTTC | CATSDPGVDVSYNEQFF
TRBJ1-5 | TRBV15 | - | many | TGTGCCACCAGCAGAGAGGGGGGCAGGGGAAATCAGCCCCAGCATTTT | CATSREGGRGNQPQHF
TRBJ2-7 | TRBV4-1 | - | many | TGCGCCAGCAGTGGTCAGGGGCCCTACGAGCAGTACTTC | CASSGQGPYEQYF
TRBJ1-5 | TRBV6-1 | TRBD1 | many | TGTGCCAGCAGCTCAGGACAGGTGAACTATCAGCCCCAGCATTTT | CASSSGQVNYQPQHF
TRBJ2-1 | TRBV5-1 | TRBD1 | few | TGCGCCAGCAGCGCCCCGACAGGGCCCAATGAGCAGTTCTTC | CASSAPTGPNEQFF
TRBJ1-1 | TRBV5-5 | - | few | TGTGCCAGCAGCTTTCATCCCTCCAACACTGAAGCTTTCTTT | CASSFHPSNTEAFF